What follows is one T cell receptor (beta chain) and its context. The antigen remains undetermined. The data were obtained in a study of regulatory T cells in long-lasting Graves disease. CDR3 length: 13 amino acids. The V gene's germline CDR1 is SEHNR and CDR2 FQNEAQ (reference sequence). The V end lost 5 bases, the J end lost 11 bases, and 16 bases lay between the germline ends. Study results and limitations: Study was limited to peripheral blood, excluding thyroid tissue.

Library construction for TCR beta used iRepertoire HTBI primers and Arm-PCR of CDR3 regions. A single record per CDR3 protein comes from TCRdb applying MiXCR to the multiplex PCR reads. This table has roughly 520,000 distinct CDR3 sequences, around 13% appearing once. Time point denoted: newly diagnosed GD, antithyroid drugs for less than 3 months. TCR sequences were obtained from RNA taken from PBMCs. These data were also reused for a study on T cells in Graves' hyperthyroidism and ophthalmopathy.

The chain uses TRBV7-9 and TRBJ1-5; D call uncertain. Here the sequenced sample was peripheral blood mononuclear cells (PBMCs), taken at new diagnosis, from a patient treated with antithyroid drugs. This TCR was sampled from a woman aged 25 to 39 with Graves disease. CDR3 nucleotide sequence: TGTGCCAGCAGCGCCGGCCCTGAGGTGGCCCAGCATTTT. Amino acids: CASSAGPEVAQHF.